This TCR beta chain was sequenced in a study of control samples from healthy donors and cancer patients. Germline V CDR1 and CDR2: ENHRY, SYGVKD. The CDR3 is made up of 11 amino acids. V lost 8 bases and J lost 4, with 8 bases in between. The assay was immunoSEQ multiplex PCR, and TCRdb's table has in-frame clones only and misses some. The sample has approximately 130,000 clones, 89% seen once. The source is a man aged 50 to 60 in good health. Input material: blood. The rearrangement uses TRBV10-3 and TRBJ1-1; D is perhaps TRBD1 (6 bases). The CDR3 DNA is TGTGCCATCCTAGGGGGCACTGAAGCTTTCTTT. Translated, it gives CAILGGTEAFF.